The 30 T cell receptor beta chains below all came from one sample that was sequenced in a study of T cell responses to AZD1222 COVID-19 vaccine. This table comes from immunoSEQ multiplex PCR, and its TCRdb copy is limited to in-frame clones, with some not included. The sample contains approximately 150,000 clones, roughly 88% of which appear only once. Material: peripheral blood, obtained 28 days after the second AZD1222 dose. Receptors were obtained from an adult who received the AZD1222 COVID-19 vaccine.

Only a few counts were recorded for this clone. The chain couples TRBV6-2 or TRBV6-3 to TRBJ2-7, with D perhaps being TRBD1 or TRBD2 (5 bases each). Trimming shortened V by 6 bases and J by 0 bases, and 12 bases separated the two germline ends. The CDR3 length is 14 residues. From germline, CDR1 is MNHEY and CDR2 SVGEGT. As DNA, the CDR3 is TGTGCCAGCAGCCTATGGGACGACTCCTACGAGCAGTACTTC. Amino acids: CASSLWDDSYEQYF.

The chain has TRBV5-4 and TRBJ1-1; possible D gene TRBD1, 6 bases. CDR3 size: 14 residues. The V end was cut by 0 bases, the J end by 4 bases, with 10 bases between. The germline V gene has CDR1 SGHNT and CDR2 YYREEE (reference sequence). The CDR3 region is CASSLAGRGTEAFF. The CDR3 DNA is TGTGCCAGCAGCTTGGCGGGCAGGGGCACTGAAGCTTTCTTT.

The chain has TRBV2 and TRBJ1-2, with unresolved D. V gave up 5 bases and J gave up 3 bases, with 13 bases separating them. The CDR3 runs 14 residues. Per the germline V gene, CDR1 is SNHLY and CDR2 is FYNNEI. The CDR3 loop is CASSSEGADYGYTF. For the CDR3, the DNA is TGTGCCAGCAGTTCCGAGGGCGCAGACTATGGCTACACCTTC. Filled out from reference TRBV2 and TRBJ1-2, the complete variable domain reads EPEVTQTPSHQVTQMGQEVILRCVPISNHLYFYWYRQILGQKVEFLVSFYNNEISEKSEIFDDQFSVERPDGSNFTLKIRSTKLEDSAMYFCASSSEGADYGYTFGSGTRLTVV.

V and J are TRBV7-2 and TRBJ2-3; 13 nucleotides agree with TRBD2. The CDR3 length is 17 residues. Germline V gives CDR1 SGHTA, CDR2 FQGNSA. Trimming cost V 5 bases and J 5 bases; bases outside gene matches: 10. CDR3 residues: CASSRASGTSGVDTQYF. In DNA form, the CDR3 reads TGTGCCAGCAGCAGGGCTAGCGGGACTAGCGGGGTAGATACGCAGTATTTT.

The chain combines TRBV14 with TRBJ1-1; TRBD1 matches 9 bases. V lost 7 bases, J lost 3 bases, and 12 bases stayed unmatched. The CDR3 covers 16 residues. CDR1 is SGHDN, CDR2 FVKESK, per germline. The CDR3 nucleotides are TGTGCCAGCATCTCCCGGGACAGGGTGAGAGACACTGAAGCTTTCTTT. Protein: CASISRDRVRDTEAFF.

The V and J genes are TRBV30 and TRBJ1-1; D ambiguous. Germline values: CDR1 GTSNPN, CDR2 SVGIG (reference sequence). The CDR3 loop spans 12 amino acids. Trimming shortened V by 5 bases and J by 4 bases, and 11 bases separated the two germline ends. As DNA, the CDR3 is TGTGCCTGGGCCCCGGGATTCACTGAAGCTTTCTTT. This codes for CAWAPGFTEAFF.

The J gene is TRBJ2-3, the V gene TRBV14, with unresolved D. The CDR3 totals 14 residues. V shed 4 bases and J shed 5 bases, with 13 bases lying between them. Germline CDR1 SGHDN, CDR2 FVKESK. CDR3 sequence: CASSPIWSGDTQYF. CDR3 bases: TGTGCCAGCAGCCCCATTTGGAGTGGAGATACGCAGTATTTT.

CDR3 bases: TGTGCCAGCAGTGAAACCCTGAACACTGAAGCTTTCTTT. This sequence encodes CASSETLNTEAFF. The V and J genes are TRBV6-1 and TRBJ1-1; D uncertain. Germline-derived CDR1 and CDR2 are MNHNS and SASEGT. The CDR3 is 13 amino acids. Trimming stripped 2 bases from V and 0 bases from J, with 4 bases between.

This chain connects TRBV7-3 to TRBJ2-5; no firm D call. The CDR3 covers 13 residues. Looked up from germline, CDR1 is SGHTA and CDR2 is FQGTGA. Between the trimmed V and J ends, which lost 1 base and 5 bases, there was a span of 8 bases. The CDR3 nucleotides read TGTGCCAGCAGCTTAAGTAGGTCGGAGACCCAGTACTTC. Protein: CASSLSRSETQYF. The variable domain in full, with the rest retrieved from reference TRBV7-3 and TRBJ2-5, is GAGVSQTPSNKVTEKGKYVELRCDPISGHTALYWYRQSLGQGPEFLIYFQGTGAADDSGLPNDRFFAVRPEGSVSTLKIQRTERGDSAVYLCASSLSRSETQYFGPGTRLLVL.

This sequence joins TRBV18 and TRBJ2-2; the D gene is possibly TRBD2 (6 bases). Trimming cost V 3 bases and J 0 bases, with 14 bases left between them. The germline V gene has CDR1 KGHSH and CDR2 LQKENI. CDR3 size: 17 residues. The CDR3 region is CASSPYLVAANTGELFF. The CDR3, as DNA: TGTGCCAGCTCACCTTATTTGGTAGCGGCGAACACCGGGGAGCTGTTTTTT.

V and J are TRBV5-6 and TRBJ2-7; no definite D call. The CDR3 is 14 residues long. V lost 3 bases, J lost 2 bases, and 12 bases lay in between. Germline assignment: CDR1 SGHDT and CDR2 YYEEEE. The CDR3: CASSSWTAPYEQYF. DNA for the CDR3: TGTGCCAGCAGCTCCTGGACGGCCCCCTACGAGCAGTACTTC.

This clone was counted only a few times. The chain combines TRBV19 with TRBJ1-5; D remains unclear. The CDR3 loop spans 15 amino acids. V lost 8 bases and J lost 3, with 17 bases in between. Germline CDR1 LNHDA, CDR2 SQIVND (reference sequence). The CDR3 region has the DNA TGTGCCAGTCTCAAAGAAGGAGGGTACAATCAGCCCCAGCATTTT. It encodes CASLKEGGYNQPQHF.

DNA of the CDR3: TGTGCCAGCAGCTTACTACAGGGGGCCGACGGGGAGCTGTTTTTT. It translates to CASSLLQGADGELFF. This chain connects TRBV7-3 to TRBJ2-2; 9 bases map to TRBD1. Germline V lookup: CDR1 SGHTA, CDR2 FQGTGA. V shed 2 bases and J 7 bases; nucleotides not matched to a gene: 5. The CDR3 is made up of 15 amino acids. Complete variable domain (other parts from reference TRBV7-3 and TRBJ2-2): GAGVSQTPSNKVTEKGKYVELRCDPISGHTALYWYRQSLGQGPEFLIYFQGTGAADDSGLPNDRFFAVRPEGSVSTLKIQRTERGDSAVYLCASSLLQGADGELFFGEGSRLTVL.

The rearrangement joins TRBV15 to TRBJ1-5, with D possibly TRBD1 on 6 matching bases. Germline CDR1 reads LNHNV; CDR2 reads YYDKDF (reference sequence). The CDR3 has 15 amino acids. Trimming pared 0 bases from V and 6 bases from J, leaving 12 bases between. DNA of the CDR3: TGTGCCACCAGCAGAGATAGCGAGGGGGTTCAGCCCCAGCATTTT. Amino acid sequence: CATSRDSEGVQPQHF.

V usage is TRBV20-1 and J usage is TRBJ1-1; D is uncertain. The CDR3 spans 11 residues. V lost 6 bases and J 4 bases, leaving 9 bases between the germline ends. Germline V gene data show CDR1 as DFQATT and CDR2 as SNEGSKA (reference sequence). CDR3 DNA: TGCAGTGCCTGGGGTATCACTGAAGCTTTCTTT. Protein: CSAWGITEAFF.

The rearrangement links TRBV11-2 to TRBJ2-1, with D tentatively TRBD1 (6 bases). Trimming stripped 3 bases from V and 7 bases from J, with 10 bases between. The V gene's germline CDR1 is SGHAT and CDR2 FQNNGV. CDR3 length: 13 residues. CDR3 nucleotide sequence: TGTGCCAGCAGCTTCTCAGGGGCAAATGAGCAGTTCTTC. It encodes CASSFSGANEQFF.

The V call is TRBV7-3, the J call TRBJ1-1; D not certain. The V gene's germline CDR1 is SGHTA and CDR2 FQGTGA. Trimming cost V 5 bases and J 2 bases, with 9 bases left between them. The CDR3 spans 13 residues. The CDR3 is CASSKGGNTEAFF. The CDR3 nucleotides are TGTGCCAGCAGCAAGGGAGGAAACACTGAAGCTTTCTTT.

V is TRBV6-5 and J is TRBJ2-3; 9 bases are a match to TRBD2. The CDR3 sequence is 16 residues long. The V gene end was trimmed by 2 bases and the J gene end by 4 bases; junction bases not matched to a gene: 7. Germline CDR1 MNHEY, CDR2 SVGAGI. The CDR3, as DNA: TGTGCCAGCAGTTACGCGGCGGGAGGGTTAGCAGATACGCAGTATTTT. Translated, it gives CASSYAAGGLADTQYF.

J is TRBJ1-1 and V is TRBV12-5; D remains ambiguous. The CDR3 totals 12 residues. Germline assignment: CDR1 LGHNT and CDR2 FRNRAP. V gave up 7 bases and J gave up 8 bases, with 14 bases separating them. The CDR3: CASAPGTGEAFF. CDR3 coding DNA: TGTGCTAGTGCCCCGGGCACGGGAGAAGCTTTCTTT.

CDR3 amino acids: CASSPQGVSGNTIYF. The CDR3 nucleotides read TGTGCCAGCAGCCCCCAGGGCGTCTCTGGAAACACCATATATTTT. The chain employs TRBV7-9 and TRBJ1-3; possibly TRBD1 for D (5 bases). The CDR3 spans 15 residues. Trimming pared 5 bases from V and 0 bases from J, leaving 11 bases between. Germline V gene lookup returns CDR1 SEHNR and CDR2 FQNEAQ (reference sequence).

This rearrangement joins TRBV4-1 to TRBJ2-7; D not certain. The V gene lost 0 bases and the J gene lost 0 bases, with 12 bases spanning the gap. Germline V lookup: CDR1 MGHRA, CDR2 YSYEKL. There are 16 residues in the CDR3. The CDR3 protein is CASSQDVTQFSYEQYF. CDR3 nucleotides: TGCGCCAGCAGCCAAGATGTGACACAGTTCTCCTACGAGCAGTACTTC.

CDR3 protein: CATSARRVQHGYTF. The CDR3 DNA sequence: TGTGCCACCAGCGCCCGAAGGGTCCAACATGGCTACACCTTC. V usage is TRBV15 and J usage is TRBJ1-2, with D unresolved. CDR3 length: 14 amino acids. From germline, CDR1 is LNHNV and CDR2 YYDKDF (reference sequence). Trimming cost V 5 bases and J 6 bases, with 16 bases left between them.

V gene TRBV11-1 combines with J gene TRBJ2-1; 11 bases are a match to TRBD2. The J segment lost 4 bases and the V segment lost 3 bases, leaving 2 bases of the junction unmatched. In germline, CDR1 is SGHAT, CDR2 FQDESV (reference sequence). The CDR3 covers 15 residues. The CDR3 region has the DNA TGTGCCAGCAGCTTTCGACTAGCGGGGTACAATGAGCAGTTCTTC. Amino acid sequence: CASSFRLAGYNEQFF.

CDR3 sequence (DNA): TGTGCCAGCAGCTCAGGGTCGGGGCCAAGCTACGAGCAGTACTTC. It codes for CASSSGSGPSYEQYF. This chain links TRBV11-2 with TRBJ2-7; possibly TRBD1 or TRBD2 for D (5 bases each). V lost 4 bases and J 3 bases, leaving 16 bases between the germline ends. The germline V gene encodes CDR1 SGHAT and CDR2 FQNNGV. CDR3 length: 15 residues.

The rearrangement joins TRBV11-2 to TRBJ1-1, with D perhaps TRBD1 (5 bases). This CDR3 has 15 amino acids. CDR1 SGHAT and CDR2 FQNNGV come from the germline V gene. With 5 bases removed from V and 5 bases from J, the gap between germline ends came to 18 bases. CDR3 amino acids: CASSPTREAGTEAFF. As DNA, the CDR3 is TGTGCCAGCAGCCCCACCAGGGAGGCGGGGACTGAAGCTTTCTTT. The whole variable domain, remainder taken from reference TRBV11-2 and TRBJ1-1, is EAGVAQSPRYKIIEKRQSVAFWCNPISGHATLYWYQQILGQGPKLLIQFQNNGVVDDSQLPKDRFSAERLKGVDSTLKIQPAKLEDSAVYLCASSPTREAGTEAFFGQGTRLTVV.

This chain uses TRBV12-3 or TRBV12-4 with TRBJ1-6, with D perhaps matching TRBD1 (6 bases). V lost 7 bases and J lost 8, with 12 bases in between. The CDR3 spans 13 residues. The CDR3 nucleotides read TGTGCCAGCACGGCAGGGGACTATTCACCCCTCCACTTT. Encoded protein: CASTAGDYSPLHF.

The CDR3 loop is CASSLDGRGTYGYTF. The DNA of the CDR3 is TGCGCCAGCAGCCTGGACGGCAGGGGGACCTATGGCTACACCTTC. V gene TRBV5-1 combines with J gene TRBJ1-2; TRBD1 matches at 7 bases. With V trimmed by 4 bases and J by 4 bases, 10 bases remained unmatched. The CDR3 is 15 amino acids. Germline values: CDR1 SGHRS, CDR2 YFSETQ.

The chain links TRBV4-2 to TRBJ2-5; 7 bases are a match to TRBD2. Per the germline V gene, CDR1 is LGHNA and CDR2 is YNFKEQ. The trim removed 1 base at V and 0 bases at J, leaving 8 bases unmatched. This CDR3 contains 17 residues. The CDR3 bases are TGTGCCAGCAGCCAAGGGGGGGGGTCACCGTACCAAGAGACCCAGTACTTC. Protein: CASSQGGGSPYQETQYF.

The count of this clone is one. The chain has TRBV7-9 and TRBJ2-1; 11 nucleotides line up with TRBD2. The CDR3 covers 16 residues. V trimming: 3 bases; J trimming: 3 bases; junction bases outside the gene matches: 4. In germline, CDR1 is SEHNR, CDR2 FQNEAQ (reference sequence). This chain's CDR3 is CASSLIGTSGYNEQFF. The DNA for the CDR3 is TGTGCCAGCAGCTTGATCGGGACTAGCGGCTACAATGAGCAGTTCTTC.

The gene calls are TRBV5-1 and TRBJ1-3; tentatively, D is TRBD1 (6 bases). Germline-derived CDR1 and CDR2 are SGHRS and YFSETQ. This CDR3 spans 14 amino acids. V was pared by 5 bases and J by 2 bases, with 11 bases between. CDR3 amino acids: CASSVQGAGNTIYF. Written as DNA, the CDR3 is TGCGCCAGCAGTGTACAGGGAGCTGGAAACACCATATATTTT.